These T cell receptor beta chains were read from a single sample in a study of vaccination and CD4 T cells after COVID-19. Their antigens are not known. TCRdb processed the PCR reads anew with MiXCR; each CDR3 protein has one entry. Seen here are about 16,000 distinct CDR3 sequences, around 68% observed once, and the top ten hold over 15%. Material: CD4+ T cells from blood, cultured in vitro. The receptors were gathered from a human donor who had recovered from COVID-19. The CDR3 runs from the conserved cysteine through the conserved F or W. The D gene is left open where the match is weak. A row's size may be missing; if present it is once, few, many or a size class.

D: TRBD2
J: TRBJ2-2
size: few
length: 14
V: TRBV2
CDR3: CASSGLAGAGELFF
DNA: TGTGCCAGCAGCGGACTAGCGGGGGCCGGGGAGCTGTTTTTT

D: .
J: TRBJ1-3
size: .
length: 14
V: TRBV10-3
CDR3: CASNPRGSGNTIYF
DNA: TGTGCCAGCAACCCCAGGGGCTCTGGAAACACCATATATTTT

D: TRBD1
J: TRBJ1-6
size: .
length: 15
V: TRBV6-5
CDR3: CASSYSGQGYSPLHF
DNA: TGTGCCAGCAGTTACTCGGGACAGGGTTATTCACCCCTCCACTTT

D: .
J: TRBJ2-7
size: .
length: 11
V: TRBV19
CDR3: CASRGLYEQYF
DNA: TGTGCCAGTAGGGGCCTCTACGAGCAGTACTTC

D: TRBD1
J: TRBJ1-2
size: once
length: 13
V: TRBV20-1
CDR3: CSAPRDRVDGYTF
DNA: TGCAGTGCTCCTAGGGACAGGGTCGATGGCTACACCTTC

D: .
J: TRBJ2-7
size: .
length: 16
V: TRBV27
CDR3: CASSPRSGSLSPEQYF
DNA: TGTGCCAGCAGTCCGCGGTCGGGTTCCCTATCCCCCGAGCAGTACTTC

D: .
J: TRBJ1-2
size: .
length: 17
V: TRBV19
CDR3: CASSSFSTGSSSYGYTF
DNA: TGTGCCAGTAGTTCCTTCTCCACGGGTAGTTCTTCCTATGGCTACACCTTC

D: .
J: TRBJ2-3
size: few
length: 14
V: TRBV27
CDR3: CASAIRDATDTQYF
DNA: TGTGCCAGCGCAATCCGGGACGCCACAGATACGCAGTATTTT

D: .
J: TRBJ2-1
size: .
length: 13
V: TRBV10-2
CDR3: CASSWPASVEQFF
DNA: TGCGCCAGCAGTTGGCCGGCCTCGGTTGAGCAGTTCTTC

D: .
J: TRBJ1-2
size: few
length: 13
V: TRBV7-8
CDR3: CASSGDRALGYTF
DNA: TGTGCCAGCAGCGGCGACCGGGCCCTGGGCTACACCTTC

D: .
J: TRBJ1-1
size: .
length: 13
V: TRBV6-1
CDR3: CASRPLVDTEAFF
DNA: TGTGCCAGCAGACCCCTAGTAGACACTGAAGCTTTCTTT

D: TRBD1
J: TRBJ2-2
size: .
length: 15
V: TRBV12-3/TRBV12-4
CDR3: CASSPGQAHTGELFF
DNA: TGTGCCAGCAGCCCCGGACAGGCACACACCGGGGAGCTGTTTTTT

D: .
J: TRBJ2-2
size: .
length: 19
V: TRBV6-5
CDR3: CASSYVRGYGGARGGELFF
DNA: TGTGCCAGCAGTTATGTCAGGGGCTATGGAGGCGCTAGAGGCGGGGAGCTGTTTTTT

D: TRBD2
J: TRBJ2-2
size: .
length: 16
V: TRBV19
CDR3: CASSIRTSGRPGELFF
DNA: TGTGCCAGTAGTATCCGGACTAGCGGGAGGCCCGGGGAGCTGTTTTTT

D: .
J: TRBJ2-7
size: .
length: 15
V: TRBV6-1
CDR3: CASTTRGGLRYEQYF
DNA: TGTGCCAGCACCACAAGGGGTGGCCTGAGGTACGAGCAGTACTTC

D: .
J: TRBJ1-3
size: .
length: 15
V: TRBV4-3
CDR3: CASSQGWADGNTIYF
DNA: TGCGCCAGCAGCCAAGGATGGGCCGACGGAAACACCATATATTTT

D: .
J: TRBJ1-1
size: few
length: 14
V: TRBV15
CDR3: CATRRGGMGSEAFF
DNA: TGTGCCACCAGAAGAGGGGGTATGGGCAGTGAAGCTTTCTTT

D: .
J: TRBJ1-2
size: .
length: 14
V: TRBV11-2
CDR3: CASSLSVQNYGYTF
DNA: TGTGCCAGCAGCTTATCCGTCCAGAACTATGGCTACACCTTC

D: .
J: TRBJ2-5
size: few
length: 10
V: TRBV6-1
CDR3: CARQQETQYF
DNA: TGTGCCAGACAACAAGAGACCCAGTACTTC

D: TRBD1
J: TRBJ1-5
size: few
length: 14
V: TRBV20-1
CDR3: CSATGGRAGQPQHF
DNA: TGCAGTGCTACAGGGGGCAGGGCCGGTCAGCCCCAGCATTTT

D: .
J: TRBJ1-2
size: few
length: 13
V: TRBV6-1
CDR3: CASIKPGLYGYTF
DNA: TGTGCCAGCATCAAACCCGGTCTCTATGGCTACACCTTC

D: .
J: TRBJ1-3
size: .
length: 16
V: TRBV7-6
CDR3: CASSPRGVSSGNTIYF
DNA: TGTGCCAGCAGCCCCCGGGGGGTGAGCTCTGGAAACACCATATATTTT

D: TRBD1
J: TRBJ1-6
size: .
length: 21
V: TRBV7-2
CDR3: CASSLAPGTGPGPGGNSPLHF
DNA: TGTGCCAGCAGCTTAGCGCCGGGGACAGGGCCTGGGCCCGGGGGGAATTCACCCCTCCACTTT

D: .
J: TRBJ1-2
size: .
length: 15
V: TRBV7-2
CDR3: CASSLVLEGRIGHTF
DNA: TGTGCCAGCAGCTTGGTACTGGAGGGGAGAATCGGGCACACCTTC

D: .
J: TRBJ1-6
size: .
length: 15
V: TRBV20-1
CDR3: CSAGELSSYNSPLHF
DNA: TGCAGTGCTGGTGAACTCAGCTCCTATAATTCACCCCTCCACTTT

D: TRBD1
J: TRBJ2-1
size: .
length: 17
V: TRBV10-3
CDR3: CAISEYRQGVGWNEQFF
DNA: TGTGCCATCAGTGAGTACCGACAGGGTGTAGGGTGGAATGAGCAGTTCTTC

D: TRBD1
J: TRBJ1-2
size: .
length: 17
V: TRBV28
CDR3: CASSSLAGTGGTYGYTF
DNA: TGTGCCAGCAGTTCACTTGCCGGGACAGGGGGAACCTATGGCTACACCTTC

D: .
J: TRBJ1-2
size: .
length: 12
V: TRBV6-1
CDR3: CASSGQNYGYTF
DNA: TGTGCCAGCAGTGGACAGAACTATGGCTACACCTTC

D: TRBD2
J: TRBJ2-3
size: .
length: 18
V: TRBV28
CDR3: CASTPLGAQREGPDTQYF
DNA: TGTGCCAGCACCCCCTTAGGGGCCCAGCGGGAGGGGCCAGATACGCAGTATTTT

D: .
J: TRBJ1-2
size: .
length: 15
V: TRBV18
CDR3: CASSPPGVEEYGYTF
DNA: TGTGCCAGCTCACCACCGGGGGTCGAGGAATATGGCTACACCTTC

D: .
J: TRBJ1-1
size: .
length: 14
V: TRBV28
CDR3: CASSLTRIDTEAFF
DNA: TGTGCCAGCAGTTTAACCAGGATAGACACTGAAGCTTTCTTT

D: .
J: TRBJ1-5
size: few
length: 12
V: TRBV24-1
CDR3: CATGDSNQPQHF
DNA: TGTGCCACTGGGGATAGCAATCAGCCCCAGCATTTT

D: .
J: TRBJ1-5
size: .
length: 17
V: TRBV19
CDR3: CASSMVTGTVGNQPQHF
DNA: TGTGCCAGTAGTATGGTTACAGGGACCGTTGGCAATCAGCCCCAGCATTTT

D: .
J: TRBJ1-2
size: .
length: 15
V: TRBV30
CDR3: CAWSPVMDQHKGYTF
DNA: TGTGCCTGGAGCCCGGTTATGGACCAACACAAGGGCTACACCTTC

D: .
J: TRBJ1-5
size: .
length: 16
V: TRBV28
CDR3: CASKSFRQGGNQPQHF
DNA: TGTGCCAGCAAAAGTTTTAGGCAGGGCGGGAATCAGCCCCAGCATTTT

D: .
J: TRBJ1-5
size: .
length: 13
V: TRBV7-8
CDR3: CASSLSANQPQHF
DNA: TGTGCCAGCAGCTTATCAGCGAATCAGCCCCAGCATTTT

D: .
J: TRBJ1-1
size: .
length: 14
V: TRBV9
CDR3: CASSVEASRTEAFF
DNA: TGTGCCAGCAGCGTAGAAGCCAGCCGCACTGAAGCTTTCTTT

D: TRBD2
J: TRBJ2-1
size: .
length: 17
V: TRBV20-1
CDR3: CSARLAGGPLSYNEQFF
DNA: TGCAGTGCTAGACTAGCGGGAGGGCCGTTATCCTACAATGAGCAGTTCTTC

D: .
J: TRBJ1-1
size: once
length: 13
V: TRBV28
CDR3: CASTPRRGGEAFF
DNA: TGTGCCAGCACCCCGAGACGGGGGGGTGAAGCTTTCTTT

D: .
J: TRBJ1-2
size: .
length: 14
V: TRBV30
CDR3: CAWNQQGIDYGYTF
DNA: TGTGCCTGGAATCAACAGGGAATCGACTATGGCTACACCTTC

D: .
J: TRBJ1-1
size: few
length: 14
V: TRBV20-1
CDR3: CSALRAGEGFGAFF
DNA: TGCAGTGCTTTGCGGGCAGGGGAGGGGTTTGGCGCTTTCTTT

D: .
J: TRBJ1-5
size: .
length: 13
V: TRBV7-2
CDR3: CASSLAGDQPQHF
DNA: TGTGCCAGCAGCTTAGCCGGGGATCAGCCCCAGCATTTT

D: .
J: TRBJ2-5
size: .
length: 16
V: TRBV7-9
CDR3: CASSLGSGLYKETQYF
DNA: TGTGCCAGCAGCTTAGGGTCAGGGCTGTACAAAGAGACCCAGTACTTC

D: .
J: TRBJ2-3
size: .
length: 14
V: TRBV7-2
CDR3: CASSLAVGADTQYF
DNA: TGTGCCAGCAGCTTAGCGGTCGGCGCGGATACGCAGTATTTT